This TCR beta chain was sequenced in a study of T cells expressing NK-cell markers. TCRdb reprocessed the 5' RACE reads; each CDR3 protein has one entry and no DNA is given. This table lists about 140,000 distinct CDR3 sequences. Findings and limits, study-wide: Several donors' CD3+CD56-NKG2C+ cells were dominated by the same clonotypes. Over 5 donors had dominant NKG2C+ clonotypes that comprised roughly 1.0-8% of their CD8+ T cells.

Details on this clonotype: Its antigen remains unknown.

This CDR3 region has 13 residues. CDR1 is SNHLY, CDR2 FYNNEI, per germline. This chain connects TRBV2 to TRBJ2-7; as DNA is missing, the TRBD1 call by TCRdb cannot be tested. The sequence was obtained from a man aged 18-30 years in good health. The sample consisted of blood T cells: a sorted CD56 or NKG2C T cell subset, CD4+ or CD8+ T cells, or bulk PBMC T cells (not recorded which). CDR3 sequence: CASRGLGSDEQYF.